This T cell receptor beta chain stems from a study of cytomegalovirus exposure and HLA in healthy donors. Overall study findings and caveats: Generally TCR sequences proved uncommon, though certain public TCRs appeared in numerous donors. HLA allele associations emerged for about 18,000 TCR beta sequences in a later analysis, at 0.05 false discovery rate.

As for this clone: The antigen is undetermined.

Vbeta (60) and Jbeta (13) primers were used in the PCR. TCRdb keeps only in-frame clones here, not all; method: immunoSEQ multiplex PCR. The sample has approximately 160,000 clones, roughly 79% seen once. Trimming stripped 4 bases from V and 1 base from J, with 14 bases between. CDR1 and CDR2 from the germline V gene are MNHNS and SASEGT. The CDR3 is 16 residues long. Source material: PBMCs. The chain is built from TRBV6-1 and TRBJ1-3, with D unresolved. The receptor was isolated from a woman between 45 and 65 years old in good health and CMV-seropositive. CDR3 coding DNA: TGTGCCAGCAGTGCTTCGGAGTACGGTTCTGGAAACACCATATATTTT. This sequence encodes CASSASEYGSGNTIYF.